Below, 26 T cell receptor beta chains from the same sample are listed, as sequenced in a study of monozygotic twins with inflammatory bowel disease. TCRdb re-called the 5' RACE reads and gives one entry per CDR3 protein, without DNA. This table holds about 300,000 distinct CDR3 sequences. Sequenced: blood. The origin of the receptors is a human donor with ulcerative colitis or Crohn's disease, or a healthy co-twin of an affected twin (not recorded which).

The chain's CDR3 is CASSRTGTYDQPQHF. The V gene is TRBV7-2, the J gene TRBJ1-5. The CDR3 is 15 residues long. Per germline, CDR1 SGHTA and CDR2 FQGNSA.

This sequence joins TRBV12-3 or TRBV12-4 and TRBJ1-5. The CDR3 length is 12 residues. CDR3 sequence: CASSSASAPQHF.

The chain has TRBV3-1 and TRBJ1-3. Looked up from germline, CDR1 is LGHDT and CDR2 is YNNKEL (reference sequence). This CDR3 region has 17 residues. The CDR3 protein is CASSQDHGVSRGNTIYF.

This chain's CDR3 is CASNPDGQAIYEQYF. The J gene is TRBJ2-7, the V gene TRBV6-1; TCRdb names TRBD1, which stays unverified in the absence of DNA. Germline V gene lookup returns CDR1 MNHNS and CDR2 SASEGT. CDR3 length equals 15 residues.

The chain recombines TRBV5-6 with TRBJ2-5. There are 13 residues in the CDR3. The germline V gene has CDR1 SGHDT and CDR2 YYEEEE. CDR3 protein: CASSLGTPETQYF.

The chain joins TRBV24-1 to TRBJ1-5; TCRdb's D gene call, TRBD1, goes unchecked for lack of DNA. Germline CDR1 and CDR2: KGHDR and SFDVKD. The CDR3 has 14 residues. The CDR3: CATSRDARNQPQHF.

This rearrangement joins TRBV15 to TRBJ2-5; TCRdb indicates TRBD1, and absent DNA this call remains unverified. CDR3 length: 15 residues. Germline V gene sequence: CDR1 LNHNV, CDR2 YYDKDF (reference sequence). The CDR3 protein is CATSRPQGARETQYF.

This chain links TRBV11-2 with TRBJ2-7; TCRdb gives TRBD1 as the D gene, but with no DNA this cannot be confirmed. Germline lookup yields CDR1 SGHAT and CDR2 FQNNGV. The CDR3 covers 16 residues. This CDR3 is CASRTPGTGGRYEQYF.

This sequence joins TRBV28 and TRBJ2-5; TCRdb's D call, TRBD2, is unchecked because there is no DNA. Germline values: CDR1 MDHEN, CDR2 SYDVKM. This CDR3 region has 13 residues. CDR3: CAAGRAGKETQYF.

The CDR3 spells CASRAVLLGRDGQFF. V usage is TRBV5-1 and J usage is TRBJ2-1; the TCRdb call, TRBD2, lacks DNA for checking. Germline CDR1 SGHRS, CDR2 YFSETQ. This CDR3 region has 15 residues.

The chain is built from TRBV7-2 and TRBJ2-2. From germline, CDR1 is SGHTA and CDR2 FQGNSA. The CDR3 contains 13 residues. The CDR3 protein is CASSLVRPGELFF.

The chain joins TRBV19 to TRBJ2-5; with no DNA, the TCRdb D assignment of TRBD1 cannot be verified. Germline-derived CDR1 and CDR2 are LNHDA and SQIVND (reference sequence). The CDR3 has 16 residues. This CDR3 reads CASSRITGTDQETQYF.

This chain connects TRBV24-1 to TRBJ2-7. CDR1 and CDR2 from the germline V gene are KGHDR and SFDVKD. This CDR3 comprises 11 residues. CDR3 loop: CATSVGYEQYF.

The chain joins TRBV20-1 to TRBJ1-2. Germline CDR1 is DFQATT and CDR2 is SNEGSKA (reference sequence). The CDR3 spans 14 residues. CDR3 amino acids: CSAGVYGLNYGYTF.

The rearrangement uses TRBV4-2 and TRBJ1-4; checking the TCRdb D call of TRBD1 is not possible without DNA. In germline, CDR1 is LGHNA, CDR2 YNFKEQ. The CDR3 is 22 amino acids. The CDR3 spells CASSQDLVQAGGRPRANEKLFF.

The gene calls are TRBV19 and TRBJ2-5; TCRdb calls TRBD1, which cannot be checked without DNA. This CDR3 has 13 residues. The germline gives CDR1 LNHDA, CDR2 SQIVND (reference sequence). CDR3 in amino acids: CASSLDPTGAQYF.

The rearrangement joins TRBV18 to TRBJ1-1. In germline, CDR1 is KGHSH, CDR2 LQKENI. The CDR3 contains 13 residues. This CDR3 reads CASSPGMNTEAFF.

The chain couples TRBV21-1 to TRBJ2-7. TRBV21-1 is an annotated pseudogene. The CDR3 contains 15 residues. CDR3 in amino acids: CASSASEDASYEQYF.

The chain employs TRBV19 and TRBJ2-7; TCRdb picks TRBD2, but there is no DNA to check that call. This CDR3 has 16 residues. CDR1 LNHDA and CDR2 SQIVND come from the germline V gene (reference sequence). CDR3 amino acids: CASSTRTSGYSDEQYF.

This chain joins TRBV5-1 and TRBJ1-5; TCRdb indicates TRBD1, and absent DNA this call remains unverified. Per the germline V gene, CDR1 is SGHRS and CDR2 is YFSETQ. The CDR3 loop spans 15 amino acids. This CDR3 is CASSLEPRGNQPQHF. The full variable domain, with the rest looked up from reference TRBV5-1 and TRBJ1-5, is KAGVTQTPRYLIKTRGQQVTLSCSPISGHRSVSWYQQTPGQGLQFLFEYFSETQRNKGNFPGRFSGRQFSNSRSEMNVSTLELGDSALYLCASSLEPRGNQPQHFGDGTRLSIL.

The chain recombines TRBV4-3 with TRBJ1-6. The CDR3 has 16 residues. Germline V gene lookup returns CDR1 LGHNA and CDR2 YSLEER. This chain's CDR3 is CASSQTVGFYNSPLHF.

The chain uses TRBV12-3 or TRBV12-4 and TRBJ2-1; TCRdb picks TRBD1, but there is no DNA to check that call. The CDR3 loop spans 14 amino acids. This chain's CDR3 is CASRSGTGFNEQFF.

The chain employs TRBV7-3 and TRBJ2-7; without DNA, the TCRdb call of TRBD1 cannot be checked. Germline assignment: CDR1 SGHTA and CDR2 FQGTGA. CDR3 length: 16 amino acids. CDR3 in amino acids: CASSSLPGQGKHEQYF.

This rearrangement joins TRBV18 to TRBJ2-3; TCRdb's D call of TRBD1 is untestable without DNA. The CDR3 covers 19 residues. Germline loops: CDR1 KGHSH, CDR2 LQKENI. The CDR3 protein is CASSPPSTAGFGSADTQYF.

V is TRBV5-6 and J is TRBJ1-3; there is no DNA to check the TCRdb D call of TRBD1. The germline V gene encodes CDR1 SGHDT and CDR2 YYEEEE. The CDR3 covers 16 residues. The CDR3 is CASSPTGGAYGNTIYF.

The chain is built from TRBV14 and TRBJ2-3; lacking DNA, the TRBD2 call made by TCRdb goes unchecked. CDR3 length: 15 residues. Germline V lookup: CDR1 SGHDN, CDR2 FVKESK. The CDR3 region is CASSPTSGATSGQYF.